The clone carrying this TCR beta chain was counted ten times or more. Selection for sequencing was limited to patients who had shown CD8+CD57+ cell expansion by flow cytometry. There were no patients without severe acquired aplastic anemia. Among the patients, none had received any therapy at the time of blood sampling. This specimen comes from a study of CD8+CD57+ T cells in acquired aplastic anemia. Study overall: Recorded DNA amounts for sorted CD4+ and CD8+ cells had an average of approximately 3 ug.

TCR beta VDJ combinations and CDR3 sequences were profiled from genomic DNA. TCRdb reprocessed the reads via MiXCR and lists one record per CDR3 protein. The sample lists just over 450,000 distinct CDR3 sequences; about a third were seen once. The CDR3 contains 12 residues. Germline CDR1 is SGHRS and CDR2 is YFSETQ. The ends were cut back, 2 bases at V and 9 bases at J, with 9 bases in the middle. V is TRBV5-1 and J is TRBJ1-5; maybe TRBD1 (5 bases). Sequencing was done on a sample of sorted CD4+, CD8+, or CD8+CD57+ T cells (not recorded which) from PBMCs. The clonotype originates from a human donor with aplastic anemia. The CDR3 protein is CASSFDQGPQHF. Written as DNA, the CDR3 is TGCGCCAGCAGCTTCGATCAGGGGCCCCAGCATTTT.